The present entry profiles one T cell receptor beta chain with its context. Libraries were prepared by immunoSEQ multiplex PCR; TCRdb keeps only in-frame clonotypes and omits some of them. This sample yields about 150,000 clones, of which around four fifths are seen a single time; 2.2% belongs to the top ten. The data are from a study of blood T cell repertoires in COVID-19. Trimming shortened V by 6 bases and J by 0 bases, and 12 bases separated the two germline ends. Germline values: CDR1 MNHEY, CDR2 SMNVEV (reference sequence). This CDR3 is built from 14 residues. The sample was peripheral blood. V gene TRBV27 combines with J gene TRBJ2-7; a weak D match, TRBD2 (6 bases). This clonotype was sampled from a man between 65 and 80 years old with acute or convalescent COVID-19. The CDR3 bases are TGTGCCAGCAGGGAGGGGATTAGCTCCTACGAGCAGTACTTC. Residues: CASREGISSYEQYF.